This passage covers 29 T cell receptor beta chains from one sample sequenced in a study of cytomegalovirus exposure and HLA in healthy donors. The PCR ran on 60 Vbeta and 13 Jbeta primers. TCRdb's copy holds only in-frame clones and misses some; the assay was immunoSEQ multiplex PCR. The repertoire includes over 95,000 clones, 70% to 80% of them detected once, and around 7.2% sits in the top ten. Sequenced: PBMCs. These TCRs come from a female donor in good health and CMV-seronegative.

DNA for the CDR3: TGTGCCAGCAGTGAAATCCGGAGGCGGAACTATGGCTACACCTTC. This gives the protein CASSEIRRRNYGYTF. The chain recombines TRBV2 with TRBJ1-2; D is uncertain. The CDR3 is made up of 15 amino acids. The ends were cut back, 2 bases at V and 2 bases at J, with 12 bases in the middle. Germline V gives CDR1 SNHLY, CDR2 FYNNEI.

This clone was counted once. The rearrangement joins TRBV7-9 to TRBJ2-7, with D possibly matching TRBD2 (7 bases). The CDR3 loop spans 12 amino acids. Germline lookup yields CDR1 SEHNR and CDR2 FQNEAQ (reference sequence). CDR3 sequence (DNA): TGTTCCGGCGGGGGCGAACCCTACGAGCAGTACTTC. Protein product: CSGGGEPYEQYF.

CDR3 in DNA: TGTGCCAGCAGCGTAGAGCTGGGGGGAAATTCACCCCTCCACTTT. As protein: CASSVELGGNSPLHF. The rearrangement links TRBV9 to TRBJ1-6; D may be TRBD1 (5 bases). CDR3 length equals 15 residues. Germline-derived CDR1 and CDR2 are SGDLS and YYNGEE. With 0 bases removed from V and 7 bases from J, the gap between germline ends came to 11 bases.

The chain recombines TRBV2 with TRBJ2-2, with TRBD1 matching over 9 bases. Per the germline V gene, CDR1 is SNHLY and CDR2 is FYNNEI. The CDR3 runs to 15 residues. J gave up 6 bases and V 6 bases, and 8 bases lay outside the gene matches. CDR3 DNA: TGTGCCAGCAGGGGAACAGGGGGCGCGGCCGGGGAGCTGTTTTTT. It translates to CASRGTGGAAGELFF.

V usage is TRBV7-2 and J usage is TRBJ2-7; TRBD2 aligns across 12 bases. Germline CDR1 is SGHTA and CDR2 is FQGNSA. V dropped 5 bases and J dropped 1; count of bases not matched to a gene: 6. This CDR3 contains 16 residues. The CDR3 nucleotides are TGTGCCAGCAGCAGATGGGGGACTAGCGGGTCCTACGAGCAGTACTTC. Amino acid sequence: CASSRWGTSGSYEQYF.

This rearrangement joins TRBV21-1 to TRBJ1-2; the table's D call of TRBD1 was not tested on the DNA. TRBV21-1 is reported as a pseudogene. This CDR3 is built from 13 residues. CDR3 sequence (DNA): TGTGCCAGCAGCAAAGACAGGAACTATGGCTACACCTTC. Amino acid sequence: CASSKDRNYGYTF.

The rearrangement joins TRBV27 to TRBJ2-1; D possibly corresponds to TRBD2 (5 bases). Germline CDR1 MNHEY, CDR2 SMNVEV (reference sequence). Trimming cost V 6 bases and J 14 bases, with 14 bases left between them. This CDR3 comprises 11 residues. CDR3 protein: CASSSGPREFF. In DNA, the CDR3 is TGTGCCAGCAGCTCCGGACCGAGGGAGTTCTTC.

V and J are TRBV7-3 and TRBJ1-2; 10 bases are a match to TRBD1. This CDR3 has 15 amino acids. Germline V CDR1 and CDR2: SGHTA, FQGTGA. Unmatched junction bases numbered 4, after V lost 0 bases and J lost 6 bases. The CDR3, as DNA: TGTGCCAGCAGCTTAACCTCGACAGGGGGCGATGGCTACACCTTC. Residues: CASSLTSTGGDGYTF.

The rearrangement links TRBV6-1 to TRBJ2-2; weak D call: TRBD2 (5 bases). Germline V gives CDR1 MNHNS, CDR2 SASEGT. V dropped 4 bases and J dropped 5 bases, with 11 bases sitting between them. This CDR3 region has 14 residues. The CDR3 nucleotides read TGTGCCAGCAGTGCGATTAGGAGGACCGGGGAGCTGTTTTTT. It codes for CASSAIRRTGELFF.

The chain is built from TRBV5-3 and TRBJ1-2, with 7 bases matching TRBD1. TRBV5-3 is marked as an open reading frame, function uncertain. There are 11 residues in the CDR3. Unmatched junction bases numbered 2, after V lost 9 bases and J lost 3 bases. CDR3: CATDRDYGYTF. CDR3 sequence (DNA): TGTGCCACCGACAGGGACTATGGCTACACCTTC.

The rearrangement uses TRBV5-1 and TRBJ2-3; 13 positions agree with TRBD2. This CDR3 has 19 amino acids. J was trimmed by 0 bases and V by 0 bases; bases with no gene match: 7. The germline V gene has CDR1 SGHRS and CDR2 YFSETQ. CDR3 DNA: TGCGCCAGCAGCTTGGCAGGGGGACTAGCGGGGACTAGCACAGATACGCAGTATTTT. Translation gives CASSLAGGLAGTSTDTQYF. Combining the CDR3 with reference TRBV5-1 and TRBJ2-3 gives the whole variable domain KAGVTQTPRYLIKTRGQQVTLSCSPISGHRSVSWYQQTPGQGLQFLFEYFSETQRNKGNFPGRFSGRQFSNSRSEMNVSTLELGDSALYLCASSLAGGLAGTSTDTQYFGPGTRLTVL.

The genes are TRBV5-4 and TRBJ2-2, with 8 bases matching TRBD2. This CDR3 comprises 15 residues. Germline V gene sequence: CDR1 SGHNT, CDR2 YYREEE (reference sequence). V trimming: 2 bases; J trimming: 5 bases; junction bases outside the gene matches: 5. CDR3 nucleotides: TGTGCCAGCAGCTTAGCGGGAGTTGAAACCGGGGAGCTGTTTTTT. It translates to CASSLAGVETGELFF.

V usage is TRBV6-5 and J usage is TRBJ1-1, with 9 bases lining up with TRBD1. The CDR3 is 13 residues long. Per the germline V gene, CDR1 is MNHEY and CDR2 is SVGAGI. The trim removed 7 bases at V and 5 bases at J, leaving 5 bases unmatched. The CDR3 loop reads CASTRGQGTEAFF. The CDR3 DNA reads TGTGCCAGCACCCGGGGACAGGGTACTGAAGCTTTCTTT.

The rearrangement uses TRBV7-9 and TRBJ2-7; 7 nucleotides line up with TRBD1. V shed 6 bases, J shed 3 bases, and the junction held 5 bases outside the gene matches. CDR1 SEHNR and CDR2 FQNEAQ come from the germline V gene (reference sequence). CDR3 length: 13 amino acids. CDR3 sequence (DNA): TGTGCCAGCAGTCCGGGACAGAGCTACGAGCAGTACTTC. Translating it yields CASSPGQSYEQYF.

V and J are TRBV2 and TRBJ2-3, with D tentatively TRBD2 (5 bases). V was pared by 2 bases and J by 6 bases, with 15 bases between. The germline V gene has CDR1 SNHLY and CDR2 FYNNEI. This CDR3 region has 15 residues. The CDR3 DNA is TGTGCCAGCAGTGAACTCAGACGGGGTAGCGATACGCAGTATTTT. It yields the protein CASSELRRGSDTQYF.

The chain couples TRBV5-6 to TRBJ2-1; D perhaps matches TRBD2 (5 bases). Germline CDR1 is SGHDT and CDR2 is YYEEEE. V was pared by 2 bases and J by 0 bases, with 21 bases between. The CDR3 contains 19 residues. The CDR3 DNA sequence: TGTGCCAGCAGCTTATCCACTCCGGGCCAAGGAGGCTCCTACAATGAGCAGTTCTTC. Its translation: CASSLSTPGQGGSYNEQFF.

The chain is built from TRBV30 and TRBJ2-1, with a weak D call TRBD2 (6 bases). Germline CDR1 and CDR2: GTSNPN and SVGIG (reference sequence). Trimming removed 0 bases from V and 7 bases from J, with 13 bases in between. CDR3 length: 14 residues. The CDR3 nucleotides are TGTGCCTGGAGTGTAAGGCGGGAAGTTAATGAGCAGTTCTTC. Translating it yields CAWSVRREVNEQFF.

The rearrangement uses TRBV5-1 and TRBJ2-7; 8 bases agree with TRBD2. This CDR3 spans 15 amino acids. Germline CDR1 SGHRS, CDR2 YFSETQ. Unmatched junction bases numbered 13, after V lost 5 bases and J lost 6 bases. The CDR3 region is CASSPTSAGVSEQYF. DNA for the CDR3: TGCGCCAGCAGTCCGACTTCAGCGGGAGTAAGCGAGCAGTACTTC. Full variable domain (missing parts from reference TRBV5-1 and TRBJ2-7): KAGVTQTPRYLIKTRGQQVTLSCSPISGHRSVSWYQQTPGQGLQFLFEYFSETQRNKGNFPGRFSGRQFSNSRSEMNVSTLELGDSALYLCASSPTSAGVSEQYFGPGTRLTVT.

The rearrangement links TRBV25-1 to TRBJ1-4, with TRBD1 as a possible D gene (6 bases). V was cut by 5 bases and J by 8 bases, with 15 bases left in between. This CDR3 is 14 amino acids long. Looked up from germline, CDR1 is MGHDK and CDR2 is SYGVNS. Written as DNA, the CDR3 is TGTGCCAGCAGTCTGACGGGGGGCGCGGAAAAACTGTTTTTT. Amino acid sequence: CASSLTGGAEKLFF.

In DNA form, the CDR3 reads TGTGCCTGGATTCTTAGCGGGACGGAGACCCAGTACTTC. This codes for CAWILSGTETQYF. The V and J genes are TRBV30 and TRBJ2-5; 8 bases match TRBD2. Unmatched junction bases numbered 6, after V lost 4 bases and J lost 5 bases. Looked up from germline, CDR1 is GTSNPN and CDR2 is SVGIG (reference sequence). The CDR3 contains 13 residues.

The chain links TRBV5-6 to TRBJ1-2; no clear D gene. Germline V gene sequence: CDR1 SGHDT, CDR2 YYEEEE. The CDR3 is 15 amino acids. Trimming removed 0 bases from V and 1 base from J, with 10 bases in between. CDR3 sequence reads: CASSLVPGDNYGYTF. Written as DNA, the CDR3 is TGTGCCAGCAGCTTGGTCCCAGGCGATAACTATGGCTACACCTTC. Full variable domain (outside the CDR3, taken from reference TRBV5-6 and TRBJ1-2): DAGVTQSPTHLIKTRGQQVTLRCSPKSGHDTVSWYQQALGQGPQFIFQYYEEEERQRGNFPDRFSGHQFPNYSSELNVNALLLGDSALYLCASSLVPGDNYGYTFGSGTRLTVV.

For the CDR3, the DNA is TGTGCCAGCAGCTCCACAGGGGGGTACGAGCAGTACTTC. Its protein product is CASSSTGGYEQYF. The chain couples TRBV7-2 to TRBJ2-7, with 8 nucleotides matching TRBD1. The CDR3 totals 13 residues. Germline V gene data show CDR1 as SGHTA and CDR2 as FQGNSA. The trim removed 4 bases at V and 4 bases at J, leaving 3 bases unmatched.

The sample holds a few counts of this clone. The chain carries TRBV11-2 and TRBJ1-5, with D unclear. This CDR3 spans 12 amino acids. Germline CDR1 and CDR2: SGHAT and FQNNGV. The ends were cut back, 1 base at V and 7 bases at J, with 5 bases in the middle. CDR3 coding DNA: TGTGCCAGCAGCTTAGGGAGGCAGCCCCAGCATTTT. It is translated as CASSLGRQPQHF.

The rearrangement uses TRBV13 and TRBJ2-3; D possibly corresponds to TRBD1 (6 bases). Germline-derived CDR1 and CDR2 are PRHDT and FYEKMQ (reference sequence). The CDR3 loop spans 14 amino acids. V was pared by 5 bases and J by 2 bases, with 11 bases between. CDR3 nucleotide sequence: TGTGCCAGCAGCCTAAGGACAGACACAGATACGCAGTATTTT. Residues: CASSLRTDTDTQYF. The entire variable domain, with the rest obtained from reference TRBV13 and TRBJ2-3, is as follows: AAGVIQSPRHLIKEKRETATLKCYPIPRHDTVYWYQQGPGQDPQFLISFYEKMQSDKGSIPDRFSAQQFSDYHSELNMSSLELGDSALYFCASSLRTDTDTQYFGPGTRLTVL.

The chain combines TRBV11-2 with TRBJ1-2; possible D gene TRBD1, 5 bases. V was cut by 5 bases and J by 3 bases, with 19 bases left in between. This CDR3 contains 16 residues. The V gene's germline CDR1 is SGHAT and CDR2 FQNNGV. In DNA, the CDR3 is TGTGCCAGCAGCCCTTTTACGGTGGTCAGGGACTATGGCTACACCTTC. Its translation: CASSPFTVVRDYGYTF. The full variable domain, with the rest looked up from reference TRBV11-2 and TRBJ1-2, is EAGVAQSPRYKIIEKRQSVAFWCNPISGHATLYWYQQILGQGPKLLIQFQNNGVVDDSQLPKDRFSAERLKGVDSTLKIQPAKLEDSAVYLCASSPFTVVRDYGYTFGSGTRLTVV.

This chain joins TRBV19 and TRBJ2-7; 7 nucleotides agree with TRBD1. Trimming took 6 bases from V and 2 from J; bases not matched to a gene: 7. The CDR3 contains 14 residues. Germline V lookup: CDR1 LNHDA, CDR2 SQIVND (reference sequence). The CDR3 loop reads CASSPGQSTYEQYF. The CDR3 coding sequence is TGTGCCAGTAGCCCGGGACAGAGTACCTACGAGCAGTACTTC.

This clone was counted between two and nine times. At one end the junction does not follow the germline gene, possibly because of a read error. CDR3: CASSECGSHLF. As DNA, the CDR3 is TGTGCCAGCAGTGAATGCGGCAGCCACCTCTTT. The chain has TRBV25-1 and TRBJ1-1; no clear D. Per the germline V gene, CDR1 is MGHDK and CDR2 is SYGVNS. The length of the CDR3 is 11 residues.

In DNA form, the CDR3 reads TGCAGCGCCGGGAGGGGAGCCTACGAGCAGTACTTC. Amino acids: CSAGRGAYEQYF. The chain has TRBV29-1 and TRBJ2-7, with TRBD2 identical over 8 bases. CDR3 length: 12 amino acids. CDR1 is SQVTM and CDR2 is ANQGSEA in the germline V gene. Losses at the gene ends were 7 bases for V and 2 bases for J; bases not matched to a gene: 4.

The chain couples TRBV28 to TRBJ2-3; possibly TRBD2 for D (5 bases). CDR1 is MDHEN, CDR2 SYDVKM, per germline. V was cut by 6 bases and J by 0 bases, with 10 bases left in between. The CDR3 extends over 14 amino acids. CDR3 bases: TGTGCCAGCAGACCGGACTGGAGCACAGATACGCAGTATTTT. This encodes CASRPDWSTDTQYF.